This T cell receptor beta chain stems from a study of CD8+ T cells in alopecia areata. Documented treatment: oral pan-JAK inhibitor, 5-10 mg twice daily. Overall study findings and caveats: Mice showed clearer TCR sharing than patients did, a gap that was possibly HLA-related.

Extraction of RNA preceded its reverse transcription into cDNA, which served as the sequencing template. Some clones are missing from TCRdb's copy, which holds only in-frame ones; the method was immunoSEQ multiplex PCR. The data hold about 200,000 clones, with 35% to 40% observed a single time. This clone was found a few times. Its antigen is not known. The sample was CD4+ T cells sorted from blood, taken around week 31, from a patient treated with tofacitinib. This receptor was identified in a human donor with alopecia areata.

In nucleotides, the CDR3 is TGTGCCAGCAGAGACAGCGCAACTAATGAAAAACTGTTTTTT. Its translation is CASRDSATNEKLFF. The chain links TRBV6-5 to TRBJ1-4; the D gene is possibly TRBD1 (5 bases). The ends were cut back, 6 bases at V and 0 bases at J, with 8 bases in the middle. Germline V gene data show CDR1 as MNHEY and CDR2 as SVGAGI. The CDR3 is made up of 14 amino acids.